This paragraph reports one TCR beta chain. Its antigen is still unknown. These data originate in a study of T cell responses to AZD1222 COVID-19 vaccine. Study-wide points: In a largely white British group with more females than males, clonal diversity was possibly underestimated.

This CDR3 is 15 amino acids long. V dropped 0 bases and J dropped 7 bases, with 13 bases sitting between them. Germline V CDR1 and CDR2: SGHDT, YYEEEE. Here immunoSEQ multiplex PCR was the method, and the copy in TCRdb shows in-frame clones only, minus some. This sample yields some 180,000 clones, of which roughly nine tenths are seen a single time; 1.5% to 2% belongs to the top ten. The source of this sequence is an adult who received the AZD1222 COVID-19 vaccine. The chain recombines TRBV5-6 with TRBJ1-4; no firm D call. The sequences come from peripheral blood, collected 28 days after the second AZD1222 dose. The CDR3 nucleotides read TGTGCCAGCAGCTTGGGATTCTTGGGAGGTGAAAAACTGTTTTTT. It is translated as CASSLGFLGGEKLFF.